Below, 14 T cell receptor beta chains from the same sample are listed, as sequenced in a study of T cells in Graves' hyperthyroidism and ophthalmopathy. Researchers took RNA transcripts and amplified the TCR beta CDR3 regions from them. TCR CDR3 regions were first amplified by RT-PCR with HTBI primers. TCRdb itself ran the multiplex PCR reads through MiXCR, one entry per CDR3 protein. The sample includes under 250,000 distinct CDR3 sequences, around 17% of them seen just once. The specimen sequenced was blood. These receptors all come from a woman aged 50 to 60 with Graves' hyperthyroidism.

The rearrangement links TRBV7-2 to TRBJ1-3; TRBD1 is a possible D gene (5 bases). Germline-derived CDR1 and CDR2 are SGHTA and FQGNSA. This CDR3 is 18 amino acids long. Trimming took 5 bases from V and 3 from J, leaving 23 bases between them. In DNA form, the CDR3 reads TGTGCCAGCAGCCAAGAAGGCCCTCCTTTGACAGTTGGAAACACCATATATTTT. It encodes CASSQEGPPLTVGNTIYF.

The chain joins TRBV11-3 to TRBJ1-2; D uncertain. This CDR3 is built from 14 residues. Trimming took off 1 base at V and 5 bases at J, with 11 bases between the two ends. From germline, CDR1 is SGHNT and CDR2 YENEEA. CDR3 sequence reads: CASSLGVGLYGYTF. In DNA, the CDR3 is TGTGCCAGCAGCTTAGGGGTGGGCTTATATGGCTACACCTTC.

This clonotype appeared a few times. The chain has TRBV28 and TRBJ2-1, with 8 positions matching TRBD2. Germline V CDR1 and CDR2: MDHEN, SYDVKM. V lost 5 bases, J lost 6 bases, and 15 bases stayed unmatched. The CDR3 spans 17 residues. CDR3 protein: CASSTGGRSGRSNEQFF. The CDR3 DNA is TGTGCCAGCAGTACAGGTGGCAGGAGCGGGAGATCCAATGAGCAGTTCTTC.

This clonotype was picked up many times. This sequence joins TRBV29-1 and TRBJ2-7, with 10 nucleotides matching TRBD1. Trimming cost V 6 bases and J 3 bases; bases outside gene matches: 5. This CDR3 is built from 13 residues. Per the germline V gene, CDR1 is SQVTM and CDR2 is ANQGSEA. The CDR3: CSVRTGGDYEQYF. The CDR3 DNA sequence: TGCAGCGTCCGGACAGGGGGTGACTACGAGCAGTACTTC.

This clonotype showed up many times. CDR3 sequence (DNA): TGCAGTGCTAGTAGCGGGAGGTCGATAGAGACCCAGTACTTC. This translates into CSASSGRSIETQYF. The gene calls are TRBV20-1 and TRBJ2-5, with TRBD2 identical over 10 bases. The length of the CDR3 is 14 residues. In germline, CDR1 is DFQATT, CDR2 SNEGSKA (reference sequence). V gave up 3 bases and J gave up 4 bases; unmatched junction bases: 5.

The V gene is TRBV18, the J gene TRBJ2-7; D is undetermined. Germline CDR1 and CDR2: KGHSH and LQKENI. The CDR3 is 15 amino acids. Trimming stripped 1 base from V and 0 bases from J, with 10 bases between. The CDR3 protein is CASSPRHQTSYEQYF. The CDR3 bases are TGTGCCAGCTCACCACGTCACCAGACCTCCTACGAGCAGTACTTC.

This clonotype was picked up many times. This chain uses TRBV9 with TRBJ1-1; tentative D call: TRBD1 (5 bases). This CDR3 has 17 residues. CDR1 is SGDLS and CDR2 is YYNGEE in the germline V gene. The V end lost 4 bases, the J end lost 0 bases, and 19 bases lay between the germline ends. CDR3 DNA: TGTGCCAGCAGCCCGCAACAGGCGGCACCCATGAACACTGAAGCTTTCTTT. Protein: CASSPQQAAPMNTEAFF.

This clonotype was counted ten times or more. J is TRBJ2-3 and V is TRBV5-1; TRBD2 aligns across 7 bases. The germline V gene encodes CDR1 SGHRS and CDR2 YFSETQ. The V and J ends lost 1 base and 1 base, in that order; junction bases with no gene match: 3. The CDR3 length is 15 residues. For the CDR3, the DNA is TGCGCCAGCAGCTTGAGCGGGAAACGCACAGATACGCAGTATTTT. Translation gives CASSLSGKRTDTQYF.

This clonotype has at least ten counts. V gene TRBV12-3 or TRBV12-4 combines with J gene TRBJ2-3; 12 bases align to TRBD2. V lost 7 bases, J lost 5 bases, and 10 bases stayed unmatched. This CDR3 spans 16 amino acids. The CDR3 reads CASTQELAGGIDTQYF. DNA for the CDR3: TGTGCCAGCACCCAAGAACTAGCGGGAGGAATAGATACGCAGTATTTT.

This rearrangement joins TRBV9 to TRBJ2-7, with D unresolved. Germline assignment: CDR1 SGDLS and CDR2 YYNGEE. There are 15 residues in the CDR3. The V end lost 1 base, the J end lost 5 bases, and 16 bases lay between the germline ends. The CDR3 nucleotides read TGTGCCAGCAGCGTATCCCCCGGACCCTTAAACGAGCAGTACTTC. The encoded protein is CASSVSPGPLNEQYF.

V usage is TRBV15 and J usage is TRBJ1-6; no clear D. CDR1 is LNHNV, CDR2 YYDKDF, per germline (reference sequence). This CDR3 comprises 19 residues. V lost 1 base and J 0 bases, leaving 16 bases between the germline ends. CDR3 residues: CATSRGRGSGASYNSPLHF. As DNA, the CDR3 is TGTGCCACCAGCAGAGGCAGAGGATCAGGAGCCTCCTATAATTCACCCCTCCACTTT.

This clonotype turned up a few times. CDR3: CASSFQGVANEKLFF. Here the CDR3 DNA reads TGCGCCAGCAGCTTCCAGGGGGTTGCTAATGAAAAACTGTTTTTT. The chain couples TRBV4-1 to TRBJ1-4; TRBD1 matches at 7 bases. J was trimmed by 3 bases and V by 5 bases; bases with no gene match: 6. Germline V gene lookup returns CDR1 MGHRA and CDR2 YSYEKL. The CDR3 extends over 15 amino acids.

This clonotype was picked up many times. This chain connects TRBV7-9 to TRBJ2-7; D remains ambiguous. The CDR3 length is 14 residues. V lost 2 bases and J 0 bases, leaving 8 bases between the germline ends. The germline V gene encodes CDR1 SEHNR and CDR2 FQNEAQ (reference sequence). The CDR3 DNA is TGTGCCAGCAGCTTAAAGGCAGGCTCCTACGAGCAGTACTTC. Translation gives CASSLKAGSYEQYF. The complete variable domain, with remaining parts taken from reference TRBV7-9 and TRBJ2-7, reads DTGVSQNPRHKITKRGQNVTFRCDPISEHNRLYWYRQTLGQGPEFLTYFQNEAQLEKSRLLSDRFSAERPKGSFSTLEIQRTEQGDSAMYLCASSLKAGSYEQYFGPGTRLTVT.

This clonotype has at least ten counts. The chain uses TRBV4-2 and TRBJ1-1, with D possibly TRBD1 on 5 matching bases. The V gene lost 0 bases and the J gene lost 0 bases, with 14 bases spanning the gap. Per the germline V gene, CDR1 is LGHNA and CDR2 is YNFKEQ. The CDR3 runs to 17 residues. The CDR3 bases are TGTGCCAGCAGCCAAGATACAGCCGGGACGGTGAACACTGAAGCTTTCTTT. Its translation is CASSQDTAGTVNTEAFF.